This TCR beta chain was profiled in a study of blood T cell repertoires in COVID-19. In this sample, this clone turned up a few times. Losses at the gene ends were 4 bases for V and 6 bases for J; bases not matched to a gene: 6. Germline V gene data show CDR1 as SGHRS and CDR2 as YFSETQ. The CDR3 contains 14 residues. What the recovered Cohort 3 donors had was two negative PCRs, clearance, or symptom resolution. Repertoires were generated with immunoSEQ multiplex PCR, while TCRdb's copy carries only in-frame clones and drops some. The table shows roughly 220,000 clones, with 65% to 85% occurring only once.

The receptor was derived from a woman between 40 and 50 years old who had recovered from COVID-19. Sample: PBMCs or T cells enriched from blood (not recorded which). The chain carries TRBV5-1 and TRBJ2-1; 8 nucleotides agree with TRBD1. CDR3 loop: CASSPEDRGNEQFF. CDR3 nucleotides: TGCGCCAGCAGCCCCGAAGACAGGGGCAATGAGCAGTTCTTC.